These T cell receptor beta chains were read from a single sample in a study of shared clonotypes between healthy human individuals. Sequencing was performed with immunoSEQ multiplex PCR; in TCRdb, only in-frame clones are kept and a portion is missing. This sample carries around 2.1 million clones, approximately 94% of them seen once, and the ten largest clones take more than 1.5%. Sequencing input: naive CD8+ T cells from PBMCs. These receptors originate from a man younger than 35 in good health. Some clones in this sample may be carry-over from other donors' samples. Both conserved end residues are part of each CDR3. Each record gives: D gene, J gene, V gene, clone size, CDR3 protein, CDR3 DNA. The D gene is left open where the match is weak. Not every row has a clone size; where given, it reads once, few, many or a size class.

>TRBD1|TRBJ2-2|TRBV11-2|NA
CASSFSGQGAFGELFF
TGTGCCAGCAGCTTCTCGGGACAGGGGGCTTTCGGGGAGCTGTTTTTT
>NA|TRBJ2-5|TRBV27|NA
CASSQSRQFETQYF
TGTGCCAGCAGCCAATCTAGGCAGTTTGAGACCCAGTACTTC
>TRBD1|TRBJ2-3|TRBV9|NA
CASSVVGTGTDTQYF
TGTGCCAGCAGCGTAGTTGGGACAGGGACAGATACGCAGTATTTT
>TRBD2|TRBJ2-2|TRBV13|NA
CASSRTSGREPGELFF
TGTGCCAGCAGCCGGACTAGCGGGAGGGAGCCCGGGGAGCTGTTTTTT
>TRBD1|TRBJ1-3|TRBV9|NA
CASSVSPGEQGDSGNTIYF
TGTGCCAGCAGCGTATCCCCGGGGGAACAGGGGGACTCTGGAAACACCATATATTTT
>NA|TRBJ2-1|TRBV7-6|NA
CASSLGGDYNEQFF
TGTGCCAGCAGCTTAGGGGGAGACTACAATGAGCAGTTCTTC
>NA|TRBJ2-1|TRBV7-9|NA
CASSIVIGTLSYNEQFF
TGTGCCAGCAGCATCGTAATCGGGACCCTCTCCTACAATGAGCAGTTCTTC
>NA|TRBJ2-5|TRBV5-1|NA
CASSETGSGETQYF
TGCGCCAGCAGCGAGACAGGCTCGGGAGAGACCCAGTACTTC
>NA|TRBJ1-4|TRBV19|NA
CASSARTQGTEKLFF
TGTGCCAGTAGTGCCCGGACTCAGGGTACGGAAAAACTGTTTTTT
>TRBD2|TRBJ2-2|TRBV7-6|once
CASSRTSANTGELFF
TGTGCCAGCAGCAGGACTAGCGCGAACACCGGGGAGCTGTTTTTT
>NA|TRBJ1-3|TRBV29-1|NA
CSVVDRLGNTIYF
TGCAGCGTCGTTGACAGACTCGGAAACACCATATATTTT
>TRBD2|TRBJ2-1|TRBV4-1|NA
CASSRIGTSGSSYNEQFF
TGCGCCAGCAGCCGGATAGGGACTAGCGGAAGCTCCTACAATGAGCAGTTCTTC
>NA|TRBJ1-2|TRBV9|NA
CASSVALGDPMGYTF
TGTGCCAGCAGCGTAGCCCTAGGGGACCCCATGGGCTACACCTTC
>NA|TRBJ2-2|TRBV4-3|NA
CASSQDLNRVGTGELFF
TGCGCCAGCAGCCAAGATCTTAACAGGGTGGGCACCGGGGAGCTGTTTTTT
>NA|TRBJ1-3|TRBV4-2|NA
CASSQEDSVVSGNTIYF
TGTGCCAGCAGCCAAGAAGACAGCGTCGTCTCTGGAAACACCATATATTTT
>TRBD2|TRBJ2-7|TRBV28|NA
CASSFPGLAGVEQYF
TGTGCCAGCAGTTTCCCGGGACTAGCGGGAGTCGAGCAGTACTTC
>NA|TRBJ1-2|TRBV5-1|NA
CASSSGIGYTF
TGCGCCAGCAGCTCAGGGATTGGCTACACCTTC
>NA|TRBJ1-3|TRBV27|NA
CASSLSFSGNTIYF
TGTGCCAGCAGTTTATCTTTCTCTGGAAACACCATATATTTT
>NA|TRBJ1-3|TRBV9|once
CASSVEGRAGNTIYF
TGTGCCAGCAGCGTAGAGGGGAGGGCGGGAAACACCATATATTTT
>NA|TRBJ1-2|TRBV19|NA
CASSITEGHNYGYTF
TGTGCCAGTAGTATAACAGAAGGCCATAACTATGGCTACACCTTC
>TRBD2|TRBJ2-5|TRBV19|NA
CASSIWGAGETQYF
TGTGCCAGTAGTATTTGGGGAGCGGGGGAGACCCAGTACTTC
>NA|TRBJ2-3|TRBV11-2|NA
CASSWAGDTQYF
TGTGCCAGCAGCTGGGCGGGAGATACGCAGTATTTT
>TRBD2|TRBJ2-3|TRBV29-1|NA
CTVAGGPHTQYF
TGCACGGTGGCGGGAGGGCCCCATACGCAGTATTTT
>NA|TRBJ2-1|TRBV29-1|NA
CSVRVARTLGIYEQFF
TGCAGCGTTAGAGTAGCCCGGACCCTGGGTATATATGAGCAGTTCTTC
>TRBD2|TRBJ2-3|TRBV13|NA
CASSQRLAADTQYF
TGTGCCAGCAGCCAAAGACTAGCGGCAGATACGCAGTATTTT
>NA|TRBJ1-5|TRBV7-9|NA
CASSRNQPQHF
TGTGCCAGCAGCCGGAATCAGCCCCAGCATTTT